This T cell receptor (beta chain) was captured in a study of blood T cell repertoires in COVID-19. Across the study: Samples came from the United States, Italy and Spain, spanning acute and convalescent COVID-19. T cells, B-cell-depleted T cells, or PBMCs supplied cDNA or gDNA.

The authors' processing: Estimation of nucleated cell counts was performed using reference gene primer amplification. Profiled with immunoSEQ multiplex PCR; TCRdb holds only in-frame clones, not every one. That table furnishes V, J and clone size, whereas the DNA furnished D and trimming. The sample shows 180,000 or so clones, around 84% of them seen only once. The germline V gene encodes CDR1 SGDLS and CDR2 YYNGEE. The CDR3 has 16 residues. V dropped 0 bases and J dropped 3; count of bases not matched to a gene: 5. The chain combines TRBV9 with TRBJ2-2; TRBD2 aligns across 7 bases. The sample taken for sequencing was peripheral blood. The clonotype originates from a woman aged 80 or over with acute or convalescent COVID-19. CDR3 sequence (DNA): TGTGCCAGCAGCGTAGTCGCTAGCGGCTACACCGGGGAGCTGTTTTTT. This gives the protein CASSVVASGYTGELFF.